This T cell receptor (beta chain) was observed in a study of blood T cells in healthy people across ages. Trimming took off 5 bases at V and 2 bases at J, with 15 bases between the two ends. CDR3 size: 16 residues. Germline V gives CDR1 SGHTA, CDR2 FQGTGA. This clonotype occurred a few times. A second PCR, run for about 7 to 11 cycles, used a sample-barcoded 5' primer plus a J-beta primer mix. TCRdb reprocessed the 5' RACE reads with MiXCR, giving one entry per CDR3 protein. The repertoire includes about 720,000 distinct CDR3 sequences, roughly 25% of them detected once, and under 4.5% sits in the top ten. Researchers isolated at least 7 million PBMCs per sample. These data were also filed under a second study, of T cells of mothers and their children. That paper notes: Nobody spotted any persistent microchimeric T cell clones.

Sequences were obtained from blood. The clonotype was recovered from a boy between 5 and 17 years old in good health. The rearrangement joins TRBV7-3 to TRBJ2-2; TRBD2 might be the D (7 bases). The CDR3 region is CASSRGGGVNTGELFF. The CDR3 nucleotides are TGTGCCAGCAGCCGAGGGGGGGGAGTTAACACCGGGGAGCTGTTTTTT.